This T cell receptor beta chain was captured in a study of T cells in Graves' hyperthyroidism and ophthalmopathy. Overall study findings and caveats: Ophthalmopathy cases were set apart from stable hyperthyroidism by a 13 V-J model.

Researchers amplified the TCR beta CDR3 regions from RNA transcripts. HTBI primers were used for first-round RT-PCR of the TCR CDR3. In TCRdb, the multiplex PCR reads were re-called with MiXCR into one record per CDR3 protein. The table lists 550,000 to 800,000 distinct CDR3 sequences, 15% to 20% of them singletons. This CDR3 is 15 amino acids long. Losses at the gene ends were 4 bases for V and 8 bases for J; bases not matched to a gene: 9. This clonotype has at least ten counts. Antigen: not known. Patients aged 18 to 65 had newly diagnosed hyperthyroidism that had lasted under 2 months. This sequence was found in a man in his fifties or sixties with Graves' hyperthyroidism. The sequenced material came from blood. This chain links TRBV12-3 or TRBV12-4 with TRBJ1-2, with 11 positions matching TRBD1. CDR3 sequence reads: CASSSPGTGGFGYTF. CDR3 in DNA: TGTGCCAGCAGTTCTCCCGGGACAGGGGGTTTCGGCTACACCTTC.